The 5 T cell receptor beta chains below all came from one sample that was sequenced in a study of blood T cell repertoires in COVID-19 (dated by TCRdb to the early 2020s). The method was the immunoSEQ multiplex PCR assay. The immuneACCESS repertoire file appears here via TCRdb, limited to in-frame rearrangements. These files lack a portion of the clones; in checked studies, under half of the deficit traces to unresolved V genes, and the cause of the others is not known. This sample gives under 250,000 clones in total; over 80% of them show up just once. The ten largest clonotypes hold 27% of the sample. The sample comprised peripheral blood. The receptors here all came from a man aged 35 to 55 with acute or convalescent COVID-19.

The chain couples TRBV27 to TRBJ2-3; weak D call: TRBD1 (6 bases). The V end lost 5 bases, the J end lost 2 bases, and 14 bases lay between the germline ends. There are 15 residues in the CDR3. Germline values: CDR1 MNHEY, CDR2 SMNVEV (reference sequence). CDR3 coding DNA: TGTGCCAGCAGTGCCACCAGGGACAACACAGATACGCAGTATTTT. Translation: CASSATRDNTDTQYF.

The J gene is TRBJ2-7, the V gene TRBV11-3; 8 nucleotides line up with TRBD2. The better agreement between TRBJ2-1 and the DNA end casts doubt on the J call. The CDR3 length is 15 residues. The germline V gene encodes CDR1 SGHNT and CDR2 YENEEA. The CDR3 nucleotides read TGTGCCAGCAGCAATAGCGGGAAAAGAGGCAATGAGCAGTTCTTC. Translation: CASSNSGKRGNEQFF.

The chain has TRBV6-5 and TRBJ2-7; D is possibly TRBD1 (5 bases). Germline V lookup: CDR1 MNHEY, CDR2 SVGAGI. This CDR3 is 13 amino acids long. Trimming cost V 2 bases and J 4 bases, with 9 bases left between them. CDR3 sequence (DNA): TGTGCCAGCAGTTACGGGGCAGCATACGAGCAGTACTTC. Translation: CASSYGAAYEQYF.

V usage is TRBV6-5 and J usage is TRBJ1-2, with 8 bases matching TRBD1. The CDR3 consists of 16 residues. Germline V lookup: CDR1 MNHEY, CDR2 SVGAGI. V trimming: 4 bases; J trimming: 4 bases; junction bases outside the gene matches: 11. This CDR3 reads CASSSNGQGHAYGYTF. In DNA form, the CDR3 reads TGTGCCAGCAGTTCCAATGGACAGGGTCATGCCTATGGCTACACCTTC.

This clone was seen more than once but under ten times. The chain recombines TRBV7-8 with TRBJ1-5; weak D call: TRBD1 (6 bases). Germline lookup yields CDR1 SGHVS and CDR2 FQNEAQ. V lost 5 bases and J 6 bases, leaving 17 bases between the germline ends. This CDR3 comprises 15 residues. For the CDR3, the DNA is TGTGCCAGCAGCCGGATCCAGGGGATCGGTCAGCCCCAGCATTTT. Encoded protein: CASSRIQGIGQPQHF.